Below, one TCR beta chain is given with its context. Its matching antigen is unknown. This record belongs to a study of cytomegalovirus exposure and HLA in healthy donors. Study in general: Early release data held 85 million or so unique TCRs from HLA-typed donors. Study-wide findings and caveats: One variant, a missense change in DCLRE1C, was linked in a later analysis to TCR beta V- and J-gene trimming. Usually a TCR sequence was rare, but some public TCRs were found in many donors. Prediction of most subjects' HLA-A and HLA-B alleles by TCR beta sequences was reportedly accurate.

13 Jbeta primers and 60 Vbeta primers were used for the PCR. Clones were read by immunoSEQ multiplex PCR, and TCRdb kept only the in-frame ones, dropping some. The sample has 130,000 to 150,000 clones; around 82% are singletons. From germline, CDR1 is SGHDN and CDR2 FVKESK. The germline V and J ends were trimmed by 2 bases and 4 bases, with 8 bases remaining between them. CDR3 length equals 13 residues. The sequenced sample consisted of PBMCs. The chain links TRBV14 to TRBJ1-2; D is uncertain. The TCR originated in a female donor in good health and CMV-seronegative. The CDR3, as DNA: TGTGCCAGCAGCCAATCGGGGATCTATGGCTACACCTTC. Residues: CASSQSGIYGYTF.